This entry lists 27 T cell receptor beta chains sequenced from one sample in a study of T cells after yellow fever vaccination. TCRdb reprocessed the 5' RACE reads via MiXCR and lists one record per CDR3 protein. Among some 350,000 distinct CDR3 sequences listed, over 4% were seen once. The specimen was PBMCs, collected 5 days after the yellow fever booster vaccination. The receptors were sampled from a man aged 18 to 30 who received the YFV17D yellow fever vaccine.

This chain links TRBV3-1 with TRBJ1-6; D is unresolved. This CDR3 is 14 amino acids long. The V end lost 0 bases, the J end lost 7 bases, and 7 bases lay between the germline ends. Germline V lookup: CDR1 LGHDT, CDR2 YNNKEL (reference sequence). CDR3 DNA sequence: TGTGCCAGCAGCCAAGATTTCAGGAATTCACCCCTCCACTTT. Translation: CASSQDFRNSPLHF.

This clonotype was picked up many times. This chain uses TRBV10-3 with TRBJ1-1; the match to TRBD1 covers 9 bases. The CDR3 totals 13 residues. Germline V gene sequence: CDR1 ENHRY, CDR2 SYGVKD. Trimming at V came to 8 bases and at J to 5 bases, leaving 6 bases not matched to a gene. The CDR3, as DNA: TGTGCCATCGGAACGACAGGGGGTACTGAAGCTTTCTTT. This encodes CAIGTTGGTEAFF.

CDR3 protein: CASSQAQGGTYEGYTF. The CDR3, as DNA: TGCGCCAGCAGCCAAGCACAGGGGGGTACTTATGAAGGCTACACCTTC. The gene calls are TRBV4-3 and TRBJ1-2, with 8 nucleotides matching TRBD1. The germline V gene has CDR1 LGHNA and CDR2 YSLEER. V was clipped by 1 base and J by 8 bases; unmatched bases: 12. CDR3 length: 16 residues.

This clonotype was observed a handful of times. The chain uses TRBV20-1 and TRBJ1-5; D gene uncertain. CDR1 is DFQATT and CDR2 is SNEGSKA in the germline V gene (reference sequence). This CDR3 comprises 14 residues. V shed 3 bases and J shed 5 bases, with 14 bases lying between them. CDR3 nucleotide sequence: TGCAGTGCTAGTGTGAGGATAGGATATCAGCCCCAGCATTTT. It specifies CSASVRIGYQPQHF.

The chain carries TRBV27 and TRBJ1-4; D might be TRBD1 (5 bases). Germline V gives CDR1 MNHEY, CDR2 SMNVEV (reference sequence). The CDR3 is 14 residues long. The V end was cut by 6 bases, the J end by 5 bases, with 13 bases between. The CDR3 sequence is CASRPGLQNEKLFF. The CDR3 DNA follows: TGTGCCAGCAGGCCGGGACTGCAGAATGAAAAACTGTTTTTT.

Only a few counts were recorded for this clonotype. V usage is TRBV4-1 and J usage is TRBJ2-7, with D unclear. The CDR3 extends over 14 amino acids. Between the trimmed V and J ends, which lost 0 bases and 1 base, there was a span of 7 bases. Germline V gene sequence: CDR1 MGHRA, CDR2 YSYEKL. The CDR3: CASSQEKESYEQYF. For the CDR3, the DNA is TGCGCCAGCAGCCAAGAGAAGGAGTCCTACGAGCAGTACTTC.

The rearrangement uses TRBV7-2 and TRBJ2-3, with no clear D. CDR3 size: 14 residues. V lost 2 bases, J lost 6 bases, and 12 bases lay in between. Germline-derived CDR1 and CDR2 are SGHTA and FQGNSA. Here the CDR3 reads CASSLWLNPDTQYF. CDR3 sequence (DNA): TGTGCCAGCAGCTTATGGCTCAATCCCGATACGCAGTATTTT.

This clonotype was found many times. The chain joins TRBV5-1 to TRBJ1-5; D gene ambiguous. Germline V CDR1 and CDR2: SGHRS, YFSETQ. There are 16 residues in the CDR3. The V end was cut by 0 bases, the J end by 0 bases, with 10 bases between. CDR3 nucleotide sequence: TGCGCCAGCAGCTTGGCCGGCAGTTATAGCAATCAGCCCCAGCATTTT. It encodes CASSLAGSYSNQPQHF.

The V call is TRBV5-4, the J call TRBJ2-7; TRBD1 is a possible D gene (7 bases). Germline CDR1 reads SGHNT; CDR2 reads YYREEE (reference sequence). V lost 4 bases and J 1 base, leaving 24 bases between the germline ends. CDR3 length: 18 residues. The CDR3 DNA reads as TGTGCCAGCAGCGTAGGGGGCCCGATCGGGACTCATTCCTACGAGCAGTACTTC. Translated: CASSVGGPIGTHSYEQYF.

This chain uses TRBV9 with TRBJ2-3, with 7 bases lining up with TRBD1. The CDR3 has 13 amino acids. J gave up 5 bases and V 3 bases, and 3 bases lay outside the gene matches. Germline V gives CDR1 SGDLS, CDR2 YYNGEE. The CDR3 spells CASSETGVDTQYF. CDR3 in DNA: TGTGCCAGCAGCGAAACAGGGGTAGATACGCAGTATTTT.

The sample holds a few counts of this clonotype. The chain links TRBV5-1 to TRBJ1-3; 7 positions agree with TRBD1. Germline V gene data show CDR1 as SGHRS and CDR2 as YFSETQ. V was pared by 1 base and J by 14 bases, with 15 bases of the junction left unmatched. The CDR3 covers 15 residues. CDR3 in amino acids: CASSLRGDSYFALYF. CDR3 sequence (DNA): TGCGCCAGCAGCTTGCGCGGGGACAGCTACTTCGCTTTATATTTT.

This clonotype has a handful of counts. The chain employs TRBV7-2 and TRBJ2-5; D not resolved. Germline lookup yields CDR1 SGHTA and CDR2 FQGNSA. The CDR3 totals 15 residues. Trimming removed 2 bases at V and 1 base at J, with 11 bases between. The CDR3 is CASSLFLGSQETQYF. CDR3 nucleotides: TGTGCCAGCAGCTTATTCCTTGGCAGCCAAGAGACCCAGTACTTC.

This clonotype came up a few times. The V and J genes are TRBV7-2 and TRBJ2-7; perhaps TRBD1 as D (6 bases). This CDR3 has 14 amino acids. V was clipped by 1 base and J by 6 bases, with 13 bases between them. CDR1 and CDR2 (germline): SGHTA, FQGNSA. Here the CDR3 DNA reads TGTGCCAGCAGCTTAGGAGGGGGTCCTGCCGAGCAGTACGTC. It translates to CASSLGGGPAEQYV.

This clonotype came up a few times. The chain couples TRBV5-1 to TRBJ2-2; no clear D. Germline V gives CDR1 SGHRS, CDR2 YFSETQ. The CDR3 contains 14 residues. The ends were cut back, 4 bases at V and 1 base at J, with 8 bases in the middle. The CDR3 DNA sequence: TGCGCCAGCAGCCAGAGTCGGAACACCGGGGAGCTGTTTTTT. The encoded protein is CASSQSRNTGELFF.

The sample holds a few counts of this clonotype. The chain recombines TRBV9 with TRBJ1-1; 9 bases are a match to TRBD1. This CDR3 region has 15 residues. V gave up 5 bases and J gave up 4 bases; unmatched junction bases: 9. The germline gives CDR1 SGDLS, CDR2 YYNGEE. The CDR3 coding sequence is TGTGCCAGCAGACAGGGGGCTGCGGAGGGCACTGAAGCTTTCTTT. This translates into CASRQGAAEGTEAFF. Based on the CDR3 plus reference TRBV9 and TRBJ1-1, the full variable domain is DSGVTQTPKHLITATGQRVTLRCSPRSGDLSVYWYQQSLDQGLQFLIQYYNGEERAKGNILERFSAQQFPDLHSELNLSSLELGDSALYFCASRQGAAEGTEAFFGQGTRLTVV.

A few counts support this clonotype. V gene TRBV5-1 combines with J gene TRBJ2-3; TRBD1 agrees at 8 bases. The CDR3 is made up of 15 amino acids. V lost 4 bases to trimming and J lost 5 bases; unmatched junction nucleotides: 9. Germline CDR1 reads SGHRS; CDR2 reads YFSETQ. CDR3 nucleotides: TGCGCCAGCAGCCCCTCAGGGGGCATGGGAGATACGCAGTATTTT. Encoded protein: CASSPSGGMGDTQYF.

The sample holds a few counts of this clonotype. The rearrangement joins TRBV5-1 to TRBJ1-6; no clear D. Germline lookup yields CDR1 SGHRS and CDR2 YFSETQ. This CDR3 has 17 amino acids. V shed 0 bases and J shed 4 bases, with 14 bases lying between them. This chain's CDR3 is CASSLAEGGGYNSPLHF. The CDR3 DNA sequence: TGCGCCAGCAGCTTGGCCGAGGGTGGAGGGTATAATTCACCCCTCCACTTT.

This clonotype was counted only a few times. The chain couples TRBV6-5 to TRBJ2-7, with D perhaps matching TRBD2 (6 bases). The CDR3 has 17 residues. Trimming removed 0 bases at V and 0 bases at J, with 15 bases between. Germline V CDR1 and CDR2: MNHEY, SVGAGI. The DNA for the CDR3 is TGTGCCAGCAGTTACTCAGGGGCTAGCGTGAGCTCCTACGAGCAGTACTTC. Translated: CASSYSGASVSSYEQYF.

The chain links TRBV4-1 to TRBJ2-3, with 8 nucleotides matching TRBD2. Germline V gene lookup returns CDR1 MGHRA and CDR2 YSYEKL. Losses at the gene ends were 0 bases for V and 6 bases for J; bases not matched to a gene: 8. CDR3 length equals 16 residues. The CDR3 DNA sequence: TGCGCCAGCAGCCAAGATCACCGGGGGGGCCGTGATACGCAGTATTTT. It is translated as CASSQDHRGGRDTQYF.

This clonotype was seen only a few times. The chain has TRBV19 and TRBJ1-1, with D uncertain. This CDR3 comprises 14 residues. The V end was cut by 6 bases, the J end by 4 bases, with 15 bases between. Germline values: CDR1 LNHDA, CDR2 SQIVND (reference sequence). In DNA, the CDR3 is TGTGCCAGTAGAATGCGGGGAGTGGTCACTGAAGCTTTCTTT. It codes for CASRMRGVVTEAFF. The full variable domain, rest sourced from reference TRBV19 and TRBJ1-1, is DGGITQSPKYLFRKEGQNVTLSCEQNLNHDAMYWYRQDPGQGLRLIYYSQIVNDFQKGDIAEGYSVSREKKESFPLTVTSAQKNPTAFYLCASRMRGVVTEAFFGQGTRLTVV.

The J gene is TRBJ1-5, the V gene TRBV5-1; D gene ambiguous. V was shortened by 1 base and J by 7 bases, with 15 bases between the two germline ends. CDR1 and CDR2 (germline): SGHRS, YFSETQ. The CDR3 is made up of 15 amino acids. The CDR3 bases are TGCGCCAGCAGCTTGAGCCCAGACGTGGGCCAGCCCCAGCATTTT. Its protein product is CASSLSPDVGQPQHF.

The CDR3 here is CASSQDFGGYGYTF. The CDR3 DNA follows: TGTGCCAGCAGCCAAGACTTCGGGGGGTATGGCTACACCTTC. The chain couples TRBV14 to TRBJ1-2; D is possibly TRBD1 (5 bases). The CDR3 contains 14 residues. Trimming took 0 bases from V and 5 from J, leaving 10 bases between them. The germline gives CDR1 SGHDN, CDR2 FVKESK.

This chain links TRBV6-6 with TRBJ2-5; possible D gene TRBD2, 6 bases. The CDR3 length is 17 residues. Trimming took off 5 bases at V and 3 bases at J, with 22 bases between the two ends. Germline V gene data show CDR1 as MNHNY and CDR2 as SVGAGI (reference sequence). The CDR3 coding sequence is TGTGCCAGCAGTACGGGCCGTCGCGCGGGGACGGAAGAGACCCAGTACTTC. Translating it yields CASSTGRRAGTEETQYF.

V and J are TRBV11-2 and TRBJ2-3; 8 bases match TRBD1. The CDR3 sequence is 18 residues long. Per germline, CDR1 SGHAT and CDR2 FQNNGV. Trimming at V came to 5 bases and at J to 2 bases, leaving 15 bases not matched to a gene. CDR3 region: CASSPTTRQGPFTDTQYF. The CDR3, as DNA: TGTGCCAGCAGCCCAACGACTCGACAGGGGCCATTCACAGATACGCAGTATTTT.

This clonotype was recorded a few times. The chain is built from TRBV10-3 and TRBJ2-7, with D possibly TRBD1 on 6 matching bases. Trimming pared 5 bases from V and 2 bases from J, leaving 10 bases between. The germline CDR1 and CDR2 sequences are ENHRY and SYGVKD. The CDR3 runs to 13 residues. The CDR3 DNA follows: TGTGCCATCAGTCGACAGGCCGCCTACGAGCAGTACTTC. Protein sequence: CAISRQAAYEQYF.

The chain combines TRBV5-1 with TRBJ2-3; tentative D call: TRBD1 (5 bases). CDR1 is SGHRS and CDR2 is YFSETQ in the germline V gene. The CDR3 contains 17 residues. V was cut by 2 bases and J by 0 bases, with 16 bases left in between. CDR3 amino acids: CASSLRMTDRSTDTQYF. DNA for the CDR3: TGCGCCAGCAGCTTAAGAATGACAGACAGAAGCACAGATACGCAGTATTTT. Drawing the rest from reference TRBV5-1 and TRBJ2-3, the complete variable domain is KAGVTQTPRYLIKTRGQQVTLSCSPISGHRSVSWYQQTPGQGLQFLFEYFSETQRNKGNFPGRFSGRQFSNSRSEMNVSTLELGDSALYLCASSLRMTDRSTDTQYFGPGTRLTVL.

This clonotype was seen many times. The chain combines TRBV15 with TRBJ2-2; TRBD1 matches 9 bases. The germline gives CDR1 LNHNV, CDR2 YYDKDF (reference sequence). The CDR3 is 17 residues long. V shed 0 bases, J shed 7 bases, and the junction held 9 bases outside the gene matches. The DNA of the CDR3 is TGTGCCACCAGCAGAGATCTGCCGGGACAGGGAATCGGGGAGCTGTTTTTT. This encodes CATSRDLPGQGIGELFF.